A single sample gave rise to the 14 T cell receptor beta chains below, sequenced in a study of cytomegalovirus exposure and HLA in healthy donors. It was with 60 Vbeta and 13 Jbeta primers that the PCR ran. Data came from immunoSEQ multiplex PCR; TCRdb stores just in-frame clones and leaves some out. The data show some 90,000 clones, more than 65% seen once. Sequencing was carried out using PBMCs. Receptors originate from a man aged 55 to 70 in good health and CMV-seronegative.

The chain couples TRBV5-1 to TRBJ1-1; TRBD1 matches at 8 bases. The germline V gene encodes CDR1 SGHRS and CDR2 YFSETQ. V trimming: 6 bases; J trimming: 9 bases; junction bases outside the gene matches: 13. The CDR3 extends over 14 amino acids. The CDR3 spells CASIQNPGQEKAFF. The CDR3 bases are TGCGCCAGCATCCAAAACCCGGGACAGGAAAAAGCTTTCTTT.

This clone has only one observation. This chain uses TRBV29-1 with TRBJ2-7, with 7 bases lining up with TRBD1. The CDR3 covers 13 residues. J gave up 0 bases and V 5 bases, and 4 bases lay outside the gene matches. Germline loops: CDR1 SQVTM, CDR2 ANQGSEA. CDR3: CSVNRGSSYEQYF. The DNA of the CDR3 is TGCAGCGTTAACAGGGGTAGCTCCTACGAGCAGTACTTC.

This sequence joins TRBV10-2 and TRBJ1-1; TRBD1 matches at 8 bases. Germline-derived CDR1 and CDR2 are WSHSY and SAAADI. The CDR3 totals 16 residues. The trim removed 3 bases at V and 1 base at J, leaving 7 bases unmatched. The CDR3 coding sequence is TGCGCCAGCAGTGAAAACTGGCAGGGGGCGAACACTGAAGCTTTCTTT. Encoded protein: CASSENWQGANTEAFF.

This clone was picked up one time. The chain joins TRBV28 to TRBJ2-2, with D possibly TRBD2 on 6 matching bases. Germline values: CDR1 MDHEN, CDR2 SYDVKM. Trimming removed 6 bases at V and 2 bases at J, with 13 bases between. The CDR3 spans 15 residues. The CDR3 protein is CASRRGTTNTGELFF. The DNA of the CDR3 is TGTGCCAGCAGACGCGGGACGACCAACACCGGGGAGCTGTTTTTT.

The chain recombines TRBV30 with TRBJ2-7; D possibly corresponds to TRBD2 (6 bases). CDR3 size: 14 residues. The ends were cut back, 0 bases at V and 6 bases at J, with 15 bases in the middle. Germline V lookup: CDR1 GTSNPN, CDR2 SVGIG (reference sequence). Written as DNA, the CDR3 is TGTGCCTGGAGTGTAGGAGGGCGCAGTGGCGAGCAGTACTTC. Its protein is CAWSVGGRSGEQYF.

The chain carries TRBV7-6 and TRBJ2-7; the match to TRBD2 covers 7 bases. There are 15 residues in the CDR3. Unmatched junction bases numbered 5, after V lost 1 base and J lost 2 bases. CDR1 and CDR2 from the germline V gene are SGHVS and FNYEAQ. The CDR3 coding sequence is TGTGCCAGCAGCTTAGGCGGCCGGGGGGCCTACGAGCAGTACTTC. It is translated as CASSLGGRGAYEQYF.

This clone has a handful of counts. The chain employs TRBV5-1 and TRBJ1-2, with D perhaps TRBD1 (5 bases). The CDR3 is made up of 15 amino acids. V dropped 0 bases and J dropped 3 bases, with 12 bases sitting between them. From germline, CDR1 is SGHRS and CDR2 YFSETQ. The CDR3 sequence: CASSLAAQGDYGYTF. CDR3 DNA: TGCGCCAGCAGCTTGGCCGCTCAGGGTGACTATGGCTACACCTTC.

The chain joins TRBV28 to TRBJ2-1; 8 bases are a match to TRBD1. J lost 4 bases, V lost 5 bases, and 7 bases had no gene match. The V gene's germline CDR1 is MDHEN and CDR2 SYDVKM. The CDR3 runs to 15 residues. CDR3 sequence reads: CASSPWGQEYNEQFF. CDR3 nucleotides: TGTGCCAGCAGTCCGTGGGGACAGGAGTACAATGAGCAGTTCTTC.

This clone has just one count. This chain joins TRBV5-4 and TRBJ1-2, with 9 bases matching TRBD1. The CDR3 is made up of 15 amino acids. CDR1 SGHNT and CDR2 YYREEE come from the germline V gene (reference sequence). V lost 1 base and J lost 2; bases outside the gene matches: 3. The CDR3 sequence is CASSLPTGGNYGYTF. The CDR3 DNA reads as TGTGCCAGCAGCTTGCCGACAGGGGGGAACTATGGCTACACCTTC.

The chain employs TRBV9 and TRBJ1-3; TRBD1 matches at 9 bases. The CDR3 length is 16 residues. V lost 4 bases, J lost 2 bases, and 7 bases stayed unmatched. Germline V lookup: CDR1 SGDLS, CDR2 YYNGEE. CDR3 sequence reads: CASSPNGQGTGNTIYF. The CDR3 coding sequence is TGTGCCAGCAGCCCCAACGGACAGGGGACTGGAAACACCATATATTTT.

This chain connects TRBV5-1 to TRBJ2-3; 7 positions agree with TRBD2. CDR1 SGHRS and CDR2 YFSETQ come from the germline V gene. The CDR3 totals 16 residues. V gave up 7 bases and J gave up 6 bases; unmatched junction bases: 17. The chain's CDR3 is CASSSRGDPVGDTQYF. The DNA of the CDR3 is TGCGCCAGCTCTAGCCGGGGGGATCCGGTGGGGGATACGCAGTATTTT.

CDR3 amino acids: CASSYSRDRGLYEQYF. The CDR3 nucleotides are TGTGCCAGCAGTTACTCGAGAGATAGGGGTTTGTACGAGCAGTACTTC. The chain links TRBV6-5 to TRBJ2-7; D may be TRBD1 (5 bases). Germline values: CDR1 MNHEY, CDR2 SVGAGI. Between the trimmed V and J ends, which lost 0 bases and 4 bases, there was a span of 16 bases. The CDR3 runs to 16 residues.

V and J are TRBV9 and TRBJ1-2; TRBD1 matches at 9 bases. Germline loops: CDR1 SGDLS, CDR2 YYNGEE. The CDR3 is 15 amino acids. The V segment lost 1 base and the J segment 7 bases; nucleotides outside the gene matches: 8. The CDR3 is CASSVPGQGAFGYTF. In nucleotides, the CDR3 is TGTGCCAGCAGCGTACCGGGACAGGGAGCCTTTGGCTACACCTTC.

The CDR3 reads CASSARDKYNEQFF. Written as DNA, the CDR3 is TGTGCCAGCAGCGCACGGGACAAATACAATGAGCAGTTCTTC. J is TRBJ2-1 and V is TRBV9; possible D gene TRBD1, 6 bases. Trimming pared 3 bases from V and 4 bases from J, leaving 11 bases between. The CDR3 sequence is 14 residues long. Germline assignment: CDR1 SGDLS and CDR2 YYNGEE.